The 28 T cell receptor beta chains given below trace back to one sample, sequenced in a study of T cell responses to AZD1222 COVID-19 vaccine. This table comes from immunoSEQ multiplex PCR, and its TCRdb copy is limited to in-frame clones, with some not included. The profile covers around 110,000 clones, with around 91% appearing a single time and 1.5% to 2% taken by the ten largest. The sample here was peripheral blood, taken 28 days after the second AZD1222 dose. The receptor set was obtained from an adult who received the AZD1222 COVID-19 vaccine.

The rearrangement joins TRBV5-4 to TRBJ2-7; D might be TRBD1 (7 bases). V was shortened by 9 bases and J by 3 bases, with 19 bases between the two germline ends. Germline CDR1 and CDR2: SGHNT and YYREEE (reference sequence). The CDR3 sequence is 14 residues long. The chain's CDR3 is CATTRSGGSYEQYF. CDR3 coding DNA: TGTGCCACCACGAGATCAGGGGGGAGCTACGAGCAGTACTTC.

The chain couples TRBV6-5 to TRBJ1-5; 7 positions match TRBD1. This CDR3 spans 13 amino acids. Germline V CDR1 and CDR2: MNHEY, SVGAGI. Germline trimming cut 8 bases from V and 5 bases from J; bases unmatched to any gene: 6. CDR3 protein: CASRYRGDQPQHF. The CDR3 DNA sequence: TGTGCCAGCCGCTACAGGGGTGATCAGCCCCAGCATTTT.

The gene calls are TRBV18 and TRBJ2-3; 9 positions agree with TRBD2. Germline lookup yields CDR1 KGHSH and CDR2 LQKENI. V shed 4 bases and J 4 bases; nucleotides not matched to a gene: 6. The CDR3 totals 15 residues. The CDR3 reads CASSLGTSSADTQYF. CDR3 nucleotide sequence: TGTGCCAGCTCACTAGGGACTAGCTCTGCAGATACGCAGTATTTT. Full variable domain (missing parts from reference TRBV18 and TRBJ2-3): NAGVMQNPRHLVRRRGQEARLRCSPMKGHSHVYWYRQLPEEGLKFMVYLQKENIIDESGMPKERFSAEFPKEGPSILRIQQVVRGDSAAYFCASSLGTSSADTQYFGPGTRLTVL.

V gene TRBV6-5 combines with J gene TRBJ1-5; 10 nucleotides line up with TRBD1. CDR1 MNHEY and CDR2 SVGAGI come from the germline V gene. The CDR3 spans 14 residues. The V segment lost 5 bases and the J segment 7 bases; nucleotides outside the gene matches: 5. In nucleotides, the CDR3 is TGTGCCAGCAGTCGGGACAGGGGTTCCCAGCCCCAGCATTTT. Residues: CASSRDRGSQPQHF.

The V call is TRBV5-5, the J call TRBJ1-1, with a tentative D call TRBD1 (6 bases). V lost 4 bases, J lost 3 bases, and 16 bases lay in between. The CDR3 covers 15 residues. The germline gives CDR1 SGHKS, CDR2 YYEKEE (reference sequence). Written as DNA, the CDR3 is TGTGCCAGCAGCCTCCAGGGGAGGTTGCACACTGAAGCTTTCTTT. Residues: CASSLQGRLHTEAFF. Drawing the rest from reference TRBV5-5 and TRBJ1-1, the complete variable domain is DAGVTQSPTHLIKTRGQQVTLRCSPISGHKSVSWYQQVLGQGPQFIFQYYEKEERGRGNFPDRFSARQFPNYSSELNVNALLLGDSALYLCASSLQGRLHTEAFFGQGTRLTVV.

The V gene is TRBV28, the J gene TRBJ1-1, with D possibly TRBD1 on 6 matching bases. The CDR3 is 13 residues long. V dropped 4 bases and J dropped 1 base, with 7 bases sitting between them. The germline CDR1 and CDR2 sequences are MDHEN and SYDVKM. The CDR3, as DNA: TGTGCCAGCAGTTCGGGACAGAACACTGAAGCTTTCTTT. Its translation: CASSSGQNTEAFF.

The chain combines TRBV30 with TRBJ1-5, with D possibly being TRBD1 (5 bases). Germline CDR1 GTSNPN, CDR2 SVGIG (reference sequence). V was clipped by 0 bases and J by 4 bases, with 13 bases between them. This CDR3 has 15 residues. CDR3 protein: CAWSVRGTDNQPQHF. CDR3 sequence (DNA): TGTGCCTGGAGTGTTAGGGGAACGGATAATCAGCCCCAGCATTTT.

The V and J genes are TRBV5-4 and TRBJ2-7; no reliable D call. The CDR3 loop spans 13 amino acids. Trimming cost V 3 bases and J 2 bases, with 9 bases left between them. The germline V gene has CDR1 SGHNT and CDR2 YYREEE (reference sequence). DNA for the CDR3: TGTGCCAGCAGCTCTCCTAACACCTACGAGCAGTACTTC. It encodes CASSSPNTYEQYF.

The chain carries TRBV6-5 and TRBJ1-2; D unresolved. Between the trimmed V and J ends, which lost 2 bases and 8 bases, there was a span of 12 bases. In germline, CDR1 is MNHEY, CDR2 SVGAGI. The CDR3 spans 13 residues. As DNA, the CDR3 is TGTGCCAGCAGTTACAGTCCCAGTTGGGGCTACACCTTC. Translation: CASSYSPSWGYTF.

The chain combines TRBV27 with TRBJ1-6, with 7 bases identical to TRBD1. The germline V gene has CDR1 MNHEY and CDR2 SMNVEV (reference sequence). Trimming took 2 bases from V and 9 from J; bases not matched to a gene: 4. The CDR3 runs to 14 residues. The DNA for the CDR3 is TGTGCCAGCAGTTTAGGCAGGGGGGCTTCACCCCTCCACTTT. Translated: CASSLGRGASPLHF.

The J gene is TRBJ2-2, the V gene TRBV5-1, with TRBD1 as a possible D gene (6 bases). The ends were cut back, 2 bases at V and 1 base at J, with 12 bases in the middle. CDR1 and CDR2 (germline): SGHRS, YFSETQ. The CDR3 has 16 residues. The CDR3 nucleotides read TGCGCCAGCAGCTTTTTTGAGACAGGGAACACCGGGGAGCTGTTTTTT. This encodes CASSFFETGNTGELFF. Variable domain in full (rest from reference TRBV5-1 and TRBJ2-2): KAGVTQTPRYLIKTRGQQVTLSCSPISGHRSVSWYQQTPGQGLQFLFEYFSETQRNKGNFPGRFSGRQFSNSRSEMNVSTLELGDSALYLCASSFFETGNTGELFFGEGSRLTVL.

V gene TRBV6-1 combines with J gene TRBJ1-4, with TRBD1 as a possible D gene (5 bases). Deletions cut 3 bases from V and 5 bases from J, with 10 bases between. The CDR3 is 14 amino acids. Germline CDR1 is MNHNS and CDR2 is SASEGT. CDR3 sequence reads: CASSEGQENEKLFF. The CDR3 nucleotides read TGTGCCAGCAGTGAGGGGCAGGAGAATGAAAAACTGTTTTTT.

The chain links TRBV6-5 to TRBJ1-6; TRBD1 might be the D (5 bases). The CDR3 runs to 13 residues. V lost 3 bases and J lost 8, with 8 bases in between. CDR1 and CDR2 (germline): MNHEY, SVGAGI. CDR3 DNA: TGTGCCAGCAGTTATCAGGGATATTCACCCCTCCACTTT. Translation: CASSYQGYSPLHF.

The chain couples TRBV4-1 to TRBJ1-1; D is unclear. The CDR3 length is 12 residues. The V and J ends lost 0 bases and 7 bases respectively, with 6 bases between them. Germline CDR1 reads MGHRA; CDR2 reads YSYEKL. The CDR3 sequence: CASSQDGFEAFF. The CDR3 DNA reads as TGCGCCAGCAGCCAAGATGGCTTTGAAGCTTTCTTT.

J is TRBJ2-7 and V is TRBV30; TRBD2 is a possible D gene (6 bases). From germline, CDR1 is GTSNPN and CDR2 SVGIG (reference sequence). Deletions cut 0 bases from V and 0 bases from J, with 6 bases between. The CDR3 is 13 residues long. The CDR3 is CAWSVEGSYEQYF. The CDR3 coding sequence is TGTGCCTGGAGTGTGGAGGGCTCCTACGAGCAGTACTTC.

The chain links TRBV6-1 to TRBJ1-5; no clear D. Per germline, CDR1 MNHNS and CDR2 SASEGT. CDR3 length: 15 residues. Trimming left V 3 bases short and J 1 base short, with 10 bases between. DNA of the CDR3: TGTGCCAGCAGTGAGCAGGACGGGAGCAATCAGCCCCAGCATTTT. It specifies CASSEQDGSNQPQHF.

The chain uses TRBV28 and TRBJ1-1, with 8 bases aligning to TRBD1. The CDR3 contains 14 residues. The J segment lost 4 bases and the V segment lost 5 bases, leaving 6 bases of the junction unmatched. Per the germline V gene, CDR1 is MDHEN and CDR2 is SYDVKM. This CDR3 is CASSAGGPLTEAFF. The CDR3 DNA is TGTGCCAGCAGTGCAGGGGGCCCCCTCACTGAAGCTTTCTTT.

J is TRBJ2-5 and V is TRBV19; 7 nucleotides align to TRBD1. In germline, CDR1 is LNHDA, CDR2 SQIVND (reference sequence). The CDR3 extends over 13 amino acids. Unmatched junction bases numbered 6, after V lost 7 bases and J lost 4 bases. In DNA, the CDR3 is TGTGCCAGTAATGACAGGGATGGAGAGACCCAGTACTTC. Translated: CASNDRDGETQYF.

The J gene is TRBJ2-3, the V gene TRBV3-1 (or the pseudogene TRBV3-2), with TRBD2 matching 8 bases. V shed 4 bases, J shed 2 bases, and the junction held 8 bases outside the gene matches. Germline V gives CDR1 LGHDT, CDR2 YNNKEL (reference sequence). This CDR3 comprises 16 residues. The CDR3 DNA follows: TGTGCCAGCAGCCTCACGGGCGGGAGGCTCACAGATACGCAGTATTTT. Protein: CASSLTGGRLTDTQYF.

V usage is TRBV4-1 and J usage is TRBJ1-1; the match to TRBD1 covers 7 bases. CDR1 and CDR2 from the germline V gene are MGHRA and YSYEKL. The CDR3 extends over 13 amino acids. With V trimmed by 4 bases and J by 6 bases, 5 bases remained unmatched. The CDR3 is CASSPTGSAEAFF. The CDR3 DNA reads as TGCGCCAGCAGCCCGACAGGGTCGGCTGAAGCTTTCTTT.

V usage is TRBV2 and J usage is TRBJ2-5; 9 bases agree with TRBD2. With 9 bases clipped from V and 5 bases from J, the junction kept 16 bases outside the gene matches. Germline V gene sequence: CDR1 SNHLY, CDR2 FYNNEI. CDR3 length: 16 amino acids. The CDR3 sequence: CASTGSGSPGGETQYF. The CDR3 DNA is TGTGCCAGTACGGGTAGCGGGAGCCCGGGGGGGGAGACCCAGTACTTC.

This chain joins TRBV7-3 and TRBJ2-1; 8 bases agree with TRBD2. This CDR3 spans 15 amino acids. V lost 5 bases, J lost 3 bases, and 6 bases stayed unmatched. The germline V gene encodes CDR1 SGHTA and CDR2 FQGTGA. CDR3 nucleotides: TGTGCCAGCAGCCCTCGGGGGGGAGGCTACAATGAGCAGTTCTTC. Amino acids: CASSPRGGGYNEQFF.

V is TRBV20-1 and J is TRBJ1-5, with TRBD1 matching 8 bases. V shed 3 bases and J 6 bases; nucleotides not matched to a gene: 19. The CDR3 has 18 residues. The germline gives CDR1 DFQATT, CDR2 SNEGSKA (reference sequence). This CDR3 reads CSASKPTHFTGGRQPQHF. The DNA for the CDR3 is TGCAGTGCTAGTAAGCCCACCCATTTCACAGGGGGGCGTCAGCCCCAGCATTTT.

This sequence joins TRBV7-9 and TRBJ1-1; TRBD1 aligns across 9 bases. V trimming: 0 bases; J trimming: 5 bases; junction bases outside the gene matches: 4. CDR1 and CDR2 (germline): SEHNR, FQNEAQ (reference sequence). This CDR3 region has 15 residues. The CDR3 is CASSLARDRGTEAFF. The CDR3 DNA reads TGTGCCAGCAGCTTAGCGCGAGACAGGGGGACTGAAGCTTTCTTT.

V usage is TRBV28 and J usage is TRBJ1-5, with TRBD1 as a possible D gene (6 bases). From germline, CDR1 is MDHEN and CDR2 SYDVKM. The CDR3 is 15 amino acids. Trimming pared 7 bases from V and 4 bases from J, leaving 17 bases between. The CDR3 sequence is CASTQRTVRNQPQHF. The CDR3 bases are TGTGCCAGCACTCAACGGACAGTCCGAAATCAGCCCCAGCATTTT. The full variable domain, with the rest looked up from reference TRBV28 and TRBJ1-5, is DVKVTQSSRYLVKRTGEKVFLECVQDMDHENMFWYRQDPGLGLRLIYFSYDVKMKEKGDIPEGYSVSREKKERFSLILESASTNQTSMYLCASTQRTVRNQPQHFGDGTRLSIL.

Comments on this clone: Other DNA sequences in the sample encode the same CDR3. The chain joins TRBV12-3 or TRBV12-4 to TRBJ2-7; no reliable D call. The CDR3 spans 11 residues. V was cut by 3 bases and J by 4 bases, with 4 bases left in between. Here the CDR3 DNA reads TGTGCCAGCAGTTTCCAGTACGAGCAGTACTTC. Its protein is CASSFQYEQYF.

The chain carries TRBV7-8 and TRBJ1-1, with a possible D match to TRBD1 (5 bases). Per the germline V gene, CDR1 is SGHVS and CDR2 is FQNEAQ. Deletions cut 5 bases from V and 5 bases from J, with 6 bases between. This CDR3 spans 11 amino acids. Here the CDR3 reads CASSPGTEAFF. The CDR3 DNA sequence: TGTGCCAGCAGCCCAGGGACTGAAGCTTTCTTT.

The rearrangement links TRBV6-5 to TRBJ2-1; the D gene is possibly TRBD2 (5 bases). Germline loops: CDR1 MNHEY, CDR2 SVGAGI. V lost 2 bases, J lost 6 bases, and 8 bases lay in between. CDR3 length: 13 amino acids. The CDR3 DNA sequence: TGTGCCAGCAGTTACGGCCGGGGCAATGAGCAGTTCTTC. Translating gives CASSYGRGNEQFF.